This entry describes one TCR beta chain. The antigen remains unidentified. This record belongs to a study of vaccination effects on CD4 cells after COVID-19. This CDR3 spans 14 amino acids. The germline CDR1 and CDR2 sequences are SGHRS and YFSETQ. Trimming took 3 bases from V and 5 from J; bases not matched to a gene: 7. Using viral peptide pools, the ViraFEST assay grew out antigen-specific CD4+ T cells prior to sequencing. After less than 11 days in culture, the CD4+ T cells were isolated. Participants were vaccinated with two doses of either the BNT162b2 or mRNA-1273 vaccine. TCRdb's table, derived via immunoSEQ multiplex PCR, lists solely in-frame clones and lacks some. The repertoire includes 57,000 or so clones, around three quarters of them detected once, and around 1.2% sits in the top ten.

This TCR derives from a human donor who received a COVID-19 vaccine. Source: CD4+ T cells from PBMCs cultured with HCoV-229E spike peptides, taken after COVID-19 vaccination. V is TRBV5-1 and J is TRBJ2-5, with 7 bases lining up with TRBD1. For the CDR3, the DNA is TGCGCCAGCAGCTCCCCAGACAGGGCTGAGACCCAGTACTTC. Its protein product is CASSSPDRAETQYF.